The rows below give T cell receptor beta chains drawn from one sample of a study of blood T cell repertoires in COVID-19. Some clones are missing from TCRdb's copy, which holds only in-frame ones; the method was immunoSEQ multiplex PCR. The sample includes tens of thousands of clones, approximately 80% of them seen just once. Sequenced sample: peripheral blood. These receptors came from a man younger than 40 with COVID-19, enrolled during active disease. CDR3s include the opening cysteine and the closing phenylalanine or tryptophan. D genes are given only for firm matches. Size is omitted from some rows. Given values are once, few, many or a class for expanded clones.

j_call clone_size v_call d_call cdr3_aa cdr3_nt
TRBJ1-1 few TRBV5-5 - CASSFLQMNTEAFF TGTGCCAGCAGCTTTTTACAGATGAACACTGAAGCTTTCTTT
TRBJ1-2 many TRBV5-1 - CASSPGGGYNGYTF TGCGCCAGCAGCCCGGGAGGGGGATACAATGGCTACACCTTC
TRBJ1-6 - TRBV28 TRBD1 CAITGGSYNSPLHF TGTGCCATCACAGGGGGCTCCTATAATTCACCCCTCCACTTT
TRBJ2-2 - TRBV27 - CASTTGGAGTGELFF TGTGCCAGCACTACCGGAGGGGCGGGCACCGGGGAGCTGTTTTTT
TRBJ2-3 - TRBV18 TRBD2 CASSPSGRLTDTQYF TGTGCCAGCTCACCCAGCGGGAGATTGACAGATACGCAGTATTTT
TRBJ2-7 - TRBV28 - CASSFSTVPWEQYF TGTGCCAGCAGTTTCTCCACAGTCCCCTGGGAGCAGTACTTC
TRBJ2-3 - TRBV7-9 - CASSLGGFADTQYF TGTGCCAGCAGCTTAGGAGGGTTCGCCGATACGCAGTATTTT
TRBJ2-1 - TRBV10-3 TRBD1 CATLRDRGDNEQFF TGTGCCACCCTCCGGGACAGGGGAGATAATGAGCAGTTCTTC
TRBJ2-1 - TRBV19 - CASSIASLENEQFF TGTGCCAGTAGTATAGCCTCACTTGAGAATGAGCAGTTCTTC
TRBJ1-1 - TRBV9 - CASSPILREGLNTEAFF TGTGCCAGCAGCCCGATTCTCCGGGAGGGACTAAACACTGAAGCTTTCTTT
TRBJ1-1 few TRBV18 TRBD1 CASSPDRGEAFF TGTGCCAGCTCACCCGACAGGGGTGAGGCTTTCTTT
TRBJ1-2 - TRBV30 - CAWSRTYGNYGYTF TGTGCCTGGAGTCGGACATACGGGAACTATGGCTACACCTTC
TRBJ1-1 - TRBV9 - CASSYGMNTEAFF TGTGCCAGCAGCTACGGTATGAACACTGAAGCTTTCTTT
TRBJ2-6 once TRBV6-2/TRBV6-3 - CASSYPLGGSLAGANVLTF TGTGCCAGCAGTTACCCCTTAGGAGGGTCCCTCGCTGGGGCCAACGTCCTGACTTTC
TRBJ1-3 - TRBV9 TRBD1 CASSVGPGGYSGNTIYF TGTGCCAGCAGCGTGGGGCCAGGGGGCTACTCTGGAAACACCATATATTTT
TRBJ2-5 - TRBV28 - CASQESQETQYF TGTGCCAGCCAAGAGTCCCAAGAGACCCAGTACTTC
TRBJ2-2 medium-sized TRBV6-5 TRBD1 CASTTGGETGELFF TGTGCCAGCACTACAGGGGGCGAGACCGGGGAGCTGTTTTTT
TRBJ2-7 - TRBV19 TRBD1 CASSISPRQGVYEQYF TGTGCCAGTAGTATATCGCCCCGACAGGGAGTCTACGAGCAGTACTTC
TRBJ1-2 - TRBV6-6 TRBD1 CASSKHEGQGSYTF TGTGCCAGCAGCAAACACGAGGGACAGGGGAGCTACACCTTC
TRBJ2-5 - TRBV4-1 TRBD1 CASSQVAGTGNQETQYF TGCGCCAGCAGCCAAGTAGCCGGGACAGGGAACCAAGAGACCCAGTACTTC
TRBJ1-4 - TRBV6-1 - CASSESRANEKLFF TGTGCCAGCAGTGAAAGTCGGGCTAATGAAAAACTGTTTTTT
TRBJ2-7 once TRBV27 TRBD2 CASSFSGEQYF TGTGCCAGCAGTTTTAGCGGGGAGCAGTACTTC
TRBJ2-7 - TRBV6-5 - CASRSTAPEQYF TGTGCCAGCAGGTCGACAGCACCCGAGCAGTACTTC
TRBJ2-7 once TRBV27 - CASSLSNSHEQYF TGTGCCAGCAGTTTAAGTAATAGCCACGAGCAGTACTTC
TRBJ2-2 - TRBV2 TRBD2 CAISRERVTGELFF TGTGCCATATCGCGGGAGCGCGTCACCGGGGAGCTGTTTTTT
TRBJ2-3 - TRBV6-5 - CASKRSSSSTDTQYF TGTGCCAGCAAACGCAGTTCCTCTAGCACAGATACGCAGTATTTT
TRBJ1-2 once TRBV27 TRBD1 CASSNWDRLGGYTF TGTGCCAGCAGTAATTGGGACAGGTTGGGCGGCTACACCTTC
TRBJ1-1 - TRBV5-5 TRBD1 CASSWAGTGTTEAFF TGTGCCAGCAGCTGGGCCGGGACAGGGACCACTGAAGCTTTCTTT
TRBJ2-7 few TRBV7-2 TRBD1 CASSSQGGSGNEQYF TGTGCCAGCAGCTCACAGGGGGGATCTGGGAACGAGCAGTACTTC
TRBJ1-5 - TRBV2 - CASSEIGQRSNQPQHF TGTGCCAGCAGTGAGATAGGACAGCGAAGCAATCAGCCCCAGCATTTT
TRBJ1-2 - TRBV6-4 TRBD1 CASRPRGPQRNGYTF TGTGCCAGCAGGCCCAGGGGGCCCCAGAGAAATGGCTACACCTTC
TRBJ2-7 - TRBV6-5 TRBD2 CASSYGSGGQVEQYF TGTGCCAGCAGTTACGGGTCGGGAGGGCAGGTCGAGCAGTACTTC
TRBJ2-3 - TRBV9 TRBD1 CASSFRGQHTDTQYF TGTGCCAGCAGCTTTCGGGGACAGCACACAGATACGCAGTATTTT
TRBJ2-1 - TRBV4-2 TRBD2 CASSQDGGDEQFF TGTGCCAGCAGCCAAGATGGGGGGGATGAGCAGTTCTTC
TRBJ1-2 - TRBV19 - CASAQGPQNYGYTF TGTGCCAGTGCACAGGGACCTCAAAACTATGGCTACACCTTC
TRBJ1-2 - TRBV11-2 TRBD1 CASSLLSTGALRGYTF TGTGCCAGCAGCTTATTATCAACAGGGGCCTTGCGTGGCTACACCTTC
TRBJ2-3 - TRBV29-1 - CSVEGVELGTDTQYF TGCAGCGTTGAGGGAGTCGAACTAGGAACAGATACGCAGTATTTT
TRBJ2-3 - TRBV5-4 - CASSLRGGVVTDTQYF TGTGCCAGCAGCTTGCGCGGCGGGGTAGTCACAGATACGCAGTATTTT
TRBJ1-1 - TRBV19 - CASRSGEDHTEAFF TGTGCCAGTAGATCGGGGGAGGACCATACTGAAGCTTTCTTT
TRBJ1-1 - TRBV19 TRBD1 CASSGRDRGLGTEAFF TGTGCCAGTAGTGGCCGGGACAGGGGGCTGGGGACTGAAGCTTTCTTT
TRBJ1-1 - TRBV13 TRBD1 CASSPIGTGKNTEAFF TGTGCCAGCAGCCCAATCGGGACAGGGAAGAACACTGAAGCTTTCTTT
TRBJ2-3 - TRBV4-2 - CASSQEGRDPAQYF TGTGCCAGCAGCCAAGAAGGTCGGGATCCCGCGCAGTATTTT
TRBJ2-5 - TRBV7-9 TRBD2 CASSLGTSGRETQYF TGTGCCAGCAGCTTAGGAACTAGCGGGAGGGAGACCCAGTACTTC
TRBJ1-1 - TRBV6-2/TRBV6-3 - CASSITGNTEAFF TGTGCCAGCAGTATTACAGGGAACACTGAAGCTTTCTTT
TRBJ2-2 - TRBV7-9 TRBD1 CASSLATTGKAGELFF TGTGCCAGCAGCTTAGCGACGACAGGGAAGGCCGGGGAGCTGTTTTTT
TRBJ2-5 - TRBV24-1 - CATSAFSRGRGETQYF TGTGCCACCAGTGCTTTTTCCCGGGGGCGGGGGGAGACCCAGTACTTC
TRBJ1-5 - TRBV18 - CASSPTGGDQPQHF TGTGCCAGCTCCCCCACCGGCGGGGATCAGCCCCAGCATTTT
TRBJ1-1 - TRBV12-3/TRBV12-4 - CASSFPGTEAFF TGTGCCAGCAGTTTTCCCGGCACTGAAGCTTTCTTT
TRBJ1-5 - TRBV19 - CASSISGGRGISPQHF TGTGCCAGTAGTATAAGTGGGGGACGGGGGATCTCGCCCCAGCATTTT
TRBJ1-2 - TRBV28 - CASSRQPYGYTF TGTGCCAGCAGTCGACAGCCCTATGGCTACACCTTC
TRBJ2-1 - TRBV5-4 - CASSYRNEQFF TGTGCCAGCAGCTACAGAAATGAGCAGTTCTTC